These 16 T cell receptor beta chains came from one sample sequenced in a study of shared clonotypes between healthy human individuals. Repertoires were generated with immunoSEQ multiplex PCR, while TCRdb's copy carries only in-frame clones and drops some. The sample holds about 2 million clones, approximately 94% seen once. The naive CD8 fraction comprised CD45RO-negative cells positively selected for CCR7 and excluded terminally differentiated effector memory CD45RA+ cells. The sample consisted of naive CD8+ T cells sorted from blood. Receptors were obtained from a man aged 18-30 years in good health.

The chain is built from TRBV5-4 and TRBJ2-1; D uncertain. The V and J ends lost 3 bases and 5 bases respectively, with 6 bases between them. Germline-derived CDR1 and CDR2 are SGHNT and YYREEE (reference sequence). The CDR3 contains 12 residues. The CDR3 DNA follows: TGTGCCAGCAGCTACGTGCACAATGAGCAGTTCTTC. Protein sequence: CASSYVHNEQFF.

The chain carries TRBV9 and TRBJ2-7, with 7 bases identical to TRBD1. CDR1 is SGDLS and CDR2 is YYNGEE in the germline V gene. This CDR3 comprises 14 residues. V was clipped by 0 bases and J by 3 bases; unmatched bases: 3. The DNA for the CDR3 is TGTGCCAGCAGCGTAGACGCAGGGGGCTACGAGCAGTACTTC. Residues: CASSVDAGGYEQYF.

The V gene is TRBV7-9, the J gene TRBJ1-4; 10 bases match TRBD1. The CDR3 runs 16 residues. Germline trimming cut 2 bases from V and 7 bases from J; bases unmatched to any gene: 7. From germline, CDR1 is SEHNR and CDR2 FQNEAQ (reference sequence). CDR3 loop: CASSLTDRGLIEKLFF. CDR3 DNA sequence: TGTGCCAGCAGCTTAACCGACAGGGGGCTTATTGAAAAACTGTTTTTT.

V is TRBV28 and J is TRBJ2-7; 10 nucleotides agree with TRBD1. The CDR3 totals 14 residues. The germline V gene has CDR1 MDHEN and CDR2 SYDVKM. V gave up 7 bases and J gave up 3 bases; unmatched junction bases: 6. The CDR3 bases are TGTGCCAGCAATTCGGGACAGGGGTACTACGAGCAGTACTTC. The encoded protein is CASNSGQGYYEQYF.

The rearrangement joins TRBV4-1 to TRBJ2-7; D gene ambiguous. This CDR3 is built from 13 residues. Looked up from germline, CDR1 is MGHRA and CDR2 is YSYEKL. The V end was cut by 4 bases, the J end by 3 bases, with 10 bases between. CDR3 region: CASSLTNNYEQYF. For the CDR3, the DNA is TGCGCCAGCAGCCTCACCAATAACTACGAGCAGTACTTC.

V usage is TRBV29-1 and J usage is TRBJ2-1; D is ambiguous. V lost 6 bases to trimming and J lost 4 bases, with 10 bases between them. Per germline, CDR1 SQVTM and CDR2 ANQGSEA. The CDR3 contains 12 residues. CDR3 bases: TGCAGCGTGACCTTGGATTACAATGAGCAGTTCTTC. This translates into CSVTLDYNEQFF.

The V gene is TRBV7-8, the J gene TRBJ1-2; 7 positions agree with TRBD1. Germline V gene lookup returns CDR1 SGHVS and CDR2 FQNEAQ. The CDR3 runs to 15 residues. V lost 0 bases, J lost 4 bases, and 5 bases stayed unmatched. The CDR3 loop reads CASSLAEGAGYGYTF. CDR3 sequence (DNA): TGTGCCAGCAGCTTAGCGGAGGGGGCCGGCTATGGCTACACCTTC.

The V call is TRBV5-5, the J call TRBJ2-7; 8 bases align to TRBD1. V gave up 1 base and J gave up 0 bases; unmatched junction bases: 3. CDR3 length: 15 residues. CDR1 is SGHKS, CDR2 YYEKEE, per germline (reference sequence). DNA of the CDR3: TGTGCCAGCAGCTTGTATCAGGGGGCCTCCTACGAGCAGTACTTC. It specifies CASSLYQGASYEQYF.

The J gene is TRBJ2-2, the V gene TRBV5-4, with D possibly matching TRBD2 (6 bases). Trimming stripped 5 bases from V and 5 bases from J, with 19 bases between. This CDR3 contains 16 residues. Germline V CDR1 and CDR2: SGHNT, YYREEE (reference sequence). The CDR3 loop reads CASRFWVGGGTGELFF. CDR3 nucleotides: TGTGCCAGCAGGTTCTGGGTCGGGGGAGGTACCGGGGAGCTGTTTTTT.

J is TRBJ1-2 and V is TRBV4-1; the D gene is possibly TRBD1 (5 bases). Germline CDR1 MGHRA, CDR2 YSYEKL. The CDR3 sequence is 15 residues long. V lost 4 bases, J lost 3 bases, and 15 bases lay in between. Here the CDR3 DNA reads TGCGCCAGCAGCCCCTGGTTCGGGGGGGACTATGGCTACACCTTC. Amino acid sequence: CASSPWFGGDYGYTF.

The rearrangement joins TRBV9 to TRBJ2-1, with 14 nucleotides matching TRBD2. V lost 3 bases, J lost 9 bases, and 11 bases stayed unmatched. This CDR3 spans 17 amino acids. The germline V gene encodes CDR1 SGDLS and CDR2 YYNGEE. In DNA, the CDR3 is TGTGCCAGCAGCGGGACTAGCGGGGGGCTCAGTGGGCGTGAGCAGTTCTTC. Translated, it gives CASSGTSGGLSGREQFF.

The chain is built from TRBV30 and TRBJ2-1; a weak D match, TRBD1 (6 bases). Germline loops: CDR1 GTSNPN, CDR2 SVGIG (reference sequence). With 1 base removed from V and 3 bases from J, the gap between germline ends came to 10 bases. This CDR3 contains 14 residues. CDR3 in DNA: TGTGCCTGGAGTGACGACAGGTTCTACAATGAGCAGTTCTTC. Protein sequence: CAWSDDRFYNEQFF.

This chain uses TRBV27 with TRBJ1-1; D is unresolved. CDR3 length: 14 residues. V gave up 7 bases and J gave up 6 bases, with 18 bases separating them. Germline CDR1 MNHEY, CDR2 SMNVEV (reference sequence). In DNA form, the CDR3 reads TGTGCCAGCAACCCGGGCGGAGGAGTCCCTGAAGCTTTCTTT. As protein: CASNPGGGVPEAFF.

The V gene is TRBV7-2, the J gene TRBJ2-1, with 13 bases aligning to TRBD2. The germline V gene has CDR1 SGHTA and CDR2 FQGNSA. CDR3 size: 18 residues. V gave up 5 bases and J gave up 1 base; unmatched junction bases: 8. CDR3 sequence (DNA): TGTGCCAGCAGCCACAGGACTAGCGGGAGCGGGTCCTACAATGAGCAGTTCTTC. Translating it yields CASSHRTSGSGSYNEQFF. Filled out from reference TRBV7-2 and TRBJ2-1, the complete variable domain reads GAGVSQSPSNKVTEKGKDVELRCDPISGHTALYWYRQSLGQGLEFLIYFQGNSAPDKSGLPSDRFSAERTGGSVSTLTIQRTQQEDSAVYLCASSHRTSGSGSYNEQFFGPGTRLTVL.

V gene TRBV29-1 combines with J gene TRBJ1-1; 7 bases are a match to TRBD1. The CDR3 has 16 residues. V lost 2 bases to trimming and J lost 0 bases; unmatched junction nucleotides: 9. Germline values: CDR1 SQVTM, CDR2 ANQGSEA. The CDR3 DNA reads TGCAGCGTTGAAAGGGACAGCCTTTTTTTGAACACTGAAGCTTTCTTT. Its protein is CSVERDSLFLNTEAFF.

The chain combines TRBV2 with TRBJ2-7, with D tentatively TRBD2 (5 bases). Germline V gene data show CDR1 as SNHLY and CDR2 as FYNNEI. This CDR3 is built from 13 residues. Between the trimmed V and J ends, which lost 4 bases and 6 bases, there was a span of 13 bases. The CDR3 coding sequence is TGTGCCAGCAGTGCCCCCGAGGGTCCCGAGCAGTACTTC. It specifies CASSAPEGPEQYF.